In its sample, the clone carrying this TCR beta chain was seen a few times. Original data processing: Using reference gene primer amplification, nucleated cell counts were estimated. Repertoires were generated with immunoSEQ multiplex PCR, while TCRdb's copy carries only in-frame clones and drops some. The V and J calls and clone size are taken from that table; D and trimming were inferred from the DNA. The sample consists of more than 85,000 clones, approximately 93% of them appearing once. This CDR3 contains 16 residues. V was pared by 5 bases and J by 0 bases, with 3 bases of the junction left unmatched. Germline-derived CDR1 and CDR2 are KGHDR and SFDVKD. The record originates from a study of blood T cell repertoires in COVID-19.

The TCR sequence derives from a man between 60 and 75 years old with acute or convalescent COVID-19. The chain uses TRBV24-1 and TRBJ2-1, with 10 bases matching TRBD1. Sequenced input: peripheral blood. Here the CDR3 reads CATSVGTGVSYNEQFF. The CDR3 DNA reads TGTGCCACCAGTGTCGGGACAGGGGTCTCCTACAATGAGCAGTTCTTC.